Listed below are T cell receptor beta chains from one sample, sequenced in a study of T cell responses to AZD1222 COVID-19 vaccine. This table comes from immunoSEQ multiplex PCR, and its TCRdb copy is limited to in-frame clones, with some not included. Here the sample spans 150,000 to 250,000 clones, 85% to 95% being singletons. The sample in question was peripheral blood, obtained 28 days after the second AZD1222 dose. Every receptor here comes from an adult who received the AZD1222 COVID-19 vaccine. Each CDR3 is given with its conserved first and last residue.

V,length,CDR3
TRBV28,15,CASSLAGRANEKLFF
TRBV5-5,14,CASSLVRLGQPQHF
TRBV5-4,14,CASSFAQPGETQYF
TRBV5-1,16,CASSSEGGVFGNTIYF
TRBV27,20,CASSLYPVGQGASYNSPLHF
TRBV6-1,17,CASSEALRGRPNYGYTF
TRBV7-9,15,CASSPQGYSGNTIYF
TRBV28,14,CASSLRRPNQPQHF
TRBV10-2,15,CASSDLGAGANVLTF
TRBV6-1,15,CASSEVRPSHQPQHF